The next 2 T cell receptor beta chains were all read from a single sample in a study of regulatory T cells in long-lasting Graves disease. Time point: newly diagnosed GD, antithyroid drugs for less than 3 months. RNA extracted from PBMCs served as the sequencing template. Sequencing libraries for TCR beta were prepared with iRepertoire HTBI primers and Arm-PCR of CDR3 regions. TCRdb itself ran the multiplex PCR reads through MiXCR, one entry per CDR3 protein. Here the sample spans 450,000 to 500,000 distinct CDR3 sequences, 15% to 20% being singletons. The data also belong to a second study, concerning T cells in Graves' hyperthyroidism and ophthalmopathy.

Sequenced here: peripheral blood mononuclear cells (PBMCs), sampled at new diagnosis, from a patient treated with antithyroid drugs. Receptors were obtained from a man aged 40-49 years with Graves disease.

This clonotype occurred many times. The V gene is TRBV6-1, the J gene TRBJ2-1; D uncertain. Trimming took off 6 bases at V and 6 bases at J, with 9 bases between the two ends. In germline, CDR1 is MNHNS, CDR2 SASEGT. There are 12 residues in the CDR3. CDR3: CASRRSTNEQFF. DNA for the CDR3: TGTGCCAGCAGGAGAAGCACCAATGAGCAGTTCTTC.

This clonotype was seen ten or more times. This rearrangement joins TRBV28 to TRBJ2-1; D gene ambiguous. Germline loops: CDR1 MDHEN, CDR2 SYDVKM. Trimming cost V 2 bases and J 8 bases, with 13 bases left between them. There are 14 residues in the CDR3. CDR3 amino acids: CASSLPTGLDEQFF. CDR3 DNA sequence: TGTGCCAGCAGTTTACCGACTGGGTTGGATGAGCAGTTCTTC. Full variable domain (rest looked up from reference TRBV28 and TRBJ2-1): DVKVTQSSRYLVKRTGEKVFLECVQDMDHENMFWYRQDPGLGLRLIYFSYDVKMKEKGDIPEGYSVSREKKERFSLILESASTNQTSMYLCASSLPTGLDEQFFGPGTRLTVL.